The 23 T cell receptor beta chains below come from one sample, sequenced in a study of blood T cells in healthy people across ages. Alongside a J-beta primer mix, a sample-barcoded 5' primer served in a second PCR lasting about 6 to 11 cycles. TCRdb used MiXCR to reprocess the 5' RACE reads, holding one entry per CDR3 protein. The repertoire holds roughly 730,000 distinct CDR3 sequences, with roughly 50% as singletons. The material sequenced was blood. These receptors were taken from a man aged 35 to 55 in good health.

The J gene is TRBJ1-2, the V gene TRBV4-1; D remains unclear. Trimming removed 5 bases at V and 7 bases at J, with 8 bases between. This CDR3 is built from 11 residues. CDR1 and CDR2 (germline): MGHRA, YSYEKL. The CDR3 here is CASSEGSGYTF. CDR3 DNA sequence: TGCGCCAGCAGCGAGGGAAGTGGCTACACCTTC.

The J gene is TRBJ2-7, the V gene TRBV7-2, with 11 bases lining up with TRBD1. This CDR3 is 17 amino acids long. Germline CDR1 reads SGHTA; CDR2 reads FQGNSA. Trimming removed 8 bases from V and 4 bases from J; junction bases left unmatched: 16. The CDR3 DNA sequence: TGTGCCAGCCAACTCCCTGGGGGGACAGGGGGAGGGTACGAGCAGTACTTC. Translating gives CASQLPGGTGGGYEQYF.

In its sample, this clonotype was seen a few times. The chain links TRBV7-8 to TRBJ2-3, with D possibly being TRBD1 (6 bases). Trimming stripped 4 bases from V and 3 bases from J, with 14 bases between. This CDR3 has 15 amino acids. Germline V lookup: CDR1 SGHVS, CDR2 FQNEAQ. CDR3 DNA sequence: TGTGCCAGCAGCTCCTACAGGGAAAGGACAGATACGCAGTATTTT. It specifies CASSSYRERTDTQYF.

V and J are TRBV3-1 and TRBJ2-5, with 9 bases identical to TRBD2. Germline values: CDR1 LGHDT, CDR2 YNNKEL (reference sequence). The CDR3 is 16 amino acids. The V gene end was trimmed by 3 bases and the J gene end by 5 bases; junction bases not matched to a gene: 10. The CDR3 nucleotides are TGTGCCAGCAGCCAGCAAGCGGGAGGTCTTTATGAGACCCAGTACTTC. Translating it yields CASSQQAGGLYETQYF.

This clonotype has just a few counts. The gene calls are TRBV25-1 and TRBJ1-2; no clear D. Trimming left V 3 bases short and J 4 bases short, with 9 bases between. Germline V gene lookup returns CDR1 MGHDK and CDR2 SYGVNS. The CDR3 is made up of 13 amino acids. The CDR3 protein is CASSEAGTYGYTF. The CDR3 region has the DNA TGTGCCAGCAGTGAGGCGGGAACCTATGGCTACACCTTC.

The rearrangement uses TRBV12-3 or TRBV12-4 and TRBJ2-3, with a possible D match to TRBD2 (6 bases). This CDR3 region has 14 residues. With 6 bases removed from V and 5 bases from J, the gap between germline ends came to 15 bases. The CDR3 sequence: CASSLGGVKDTQYF. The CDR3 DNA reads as TGTGCCAGCAGCTTGGGGGGAGTTAAAGATACGCAGTATTTT.

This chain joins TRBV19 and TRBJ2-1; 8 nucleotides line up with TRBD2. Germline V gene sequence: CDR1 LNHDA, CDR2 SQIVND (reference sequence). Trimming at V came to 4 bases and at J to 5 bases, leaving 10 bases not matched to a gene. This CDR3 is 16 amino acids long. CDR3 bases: TGTGCCAGTAGTAACCCCGGGGGGGTTAAGGACAATGAGCAGTTCTTC. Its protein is CASSNPGGVKDNEQFF.

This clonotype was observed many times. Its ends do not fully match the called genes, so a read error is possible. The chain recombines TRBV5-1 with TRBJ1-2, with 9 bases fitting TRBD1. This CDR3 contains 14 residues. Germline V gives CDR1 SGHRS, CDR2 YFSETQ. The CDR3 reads CASSPGQGNYGYTF. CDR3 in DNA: TGTGCCAGCAGCCCCGGACAGGGGAACTATGGCTACACCTTC.

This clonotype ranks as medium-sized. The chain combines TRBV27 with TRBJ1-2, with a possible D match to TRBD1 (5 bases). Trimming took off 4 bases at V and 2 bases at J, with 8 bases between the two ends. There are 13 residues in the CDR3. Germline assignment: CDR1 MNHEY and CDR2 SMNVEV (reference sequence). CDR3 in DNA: TGTGCCAGCAGTTATGAGGGGAACTATGGCTACACCTTC. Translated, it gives CASSYEGNYGYTF.

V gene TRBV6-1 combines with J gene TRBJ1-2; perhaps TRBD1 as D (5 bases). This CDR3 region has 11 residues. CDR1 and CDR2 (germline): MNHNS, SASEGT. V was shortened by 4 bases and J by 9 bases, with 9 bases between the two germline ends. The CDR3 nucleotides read TGTGCCAGCAGTGGCCAGGGTCGCTACACCTTC. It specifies CASSGQGRYTF.

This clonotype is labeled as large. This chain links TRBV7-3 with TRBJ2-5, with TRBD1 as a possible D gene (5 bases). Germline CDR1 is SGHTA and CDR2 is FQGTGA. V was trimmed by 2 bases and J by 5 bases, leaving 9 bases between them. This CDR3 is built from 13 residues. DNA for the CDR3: TGTGCCAGCAGCTTAGGGGCTACGGAGACCCAGTACTTC. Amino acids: CASSLGATETQYF.

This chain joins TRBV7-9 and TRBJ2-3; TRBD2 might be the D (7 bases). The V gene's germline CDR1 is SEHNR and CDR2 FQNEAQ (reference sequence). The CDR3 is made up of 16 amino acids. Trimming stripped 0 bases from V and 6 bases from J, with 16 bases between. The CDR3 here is CASSLAGAGVMDTQYF. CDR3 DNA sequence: TGTGCCAGCAGCTTAGCGGGGGCGGGAGTGATGGATACGCAGTATTTT.

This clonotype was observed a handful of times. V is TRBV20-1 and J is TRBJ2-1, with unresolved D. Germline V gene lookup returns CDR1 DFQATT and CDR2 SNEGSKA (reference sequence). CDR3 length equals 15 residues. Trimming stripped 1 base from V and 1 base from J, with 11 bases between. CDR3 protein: CSARVIPVSYNEQFF. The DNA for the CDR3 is TGCAGTGCTAGAGTAATTCCAGTTTCCTACAATGAGCAGTTCTTC.

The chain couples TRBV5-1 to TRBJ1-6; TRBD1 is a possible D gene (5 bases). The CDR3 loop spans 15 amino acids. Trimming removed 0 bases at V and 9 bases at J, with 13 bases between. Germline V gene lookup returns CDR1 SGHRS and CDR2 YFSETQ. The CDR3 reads CASSLDQGLSSPLHF. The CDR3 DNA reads TGCGCCAGCAGCTTGGACCAGGGTTTAAGTTCACCCCTCCACTTT.

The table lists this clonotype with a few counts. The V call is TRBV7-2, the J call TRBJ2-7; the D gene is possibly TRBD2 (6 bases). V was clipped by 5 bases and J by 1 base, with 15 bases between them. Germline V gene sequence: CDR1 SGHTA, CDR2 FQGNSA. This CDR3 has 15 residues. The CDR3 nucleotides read TGTGCCAGCAGCCCCCGAGCGGGCACATCCTACGAGCAGTACTTC. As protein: CASSPRAGTSYEQYF.

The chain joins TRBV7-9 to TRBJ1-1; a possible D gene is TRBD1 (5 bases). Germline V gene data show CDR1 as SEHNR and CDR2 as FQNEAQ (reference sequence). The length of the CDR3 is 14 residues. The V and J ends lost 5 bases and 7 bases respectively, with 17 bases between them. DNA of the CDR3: TGTGCCAGCAGCCGCAGGGCTGGGTACTATGAAGCTTTCTTT. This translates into CASSRRAGYYEAFF.

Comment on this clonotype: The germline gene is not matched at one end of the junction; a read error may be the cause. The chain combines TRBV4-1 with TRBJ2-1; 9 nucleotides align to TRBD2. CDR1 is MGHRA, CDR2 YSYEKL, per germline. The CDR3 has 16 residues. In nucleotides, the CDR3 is TGCGCCAGCGGCCAAGAGAAGGCGGGAGGGCGCAATGAGCAGTTCTTC. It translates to CASGQEKAGGRNEQFF.

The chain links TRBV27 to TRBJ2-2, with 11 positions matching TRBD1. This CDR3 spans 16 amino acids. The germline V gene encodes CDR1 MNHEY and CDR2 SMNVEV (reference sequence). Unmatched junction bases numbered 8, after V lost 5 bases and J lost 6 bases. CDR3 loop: CASSPRDRGSAGELFF. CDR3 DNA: TGTGCCAGCAGTCCCAGGGACAGGGGGTCGGCCGGGGAGCTGTTTTTT.

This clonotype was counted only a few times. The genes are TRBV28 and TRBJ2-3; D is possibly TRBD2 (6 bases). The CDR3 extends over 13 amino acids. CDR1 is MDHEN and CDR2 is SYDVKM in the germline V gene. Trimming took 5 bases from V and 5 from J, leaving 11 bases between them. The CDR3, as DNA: TGTGCCAGCAGTATCGGGAGCGGAGATACGCAGTATTTT. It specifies CASSIGSGDTQYF.

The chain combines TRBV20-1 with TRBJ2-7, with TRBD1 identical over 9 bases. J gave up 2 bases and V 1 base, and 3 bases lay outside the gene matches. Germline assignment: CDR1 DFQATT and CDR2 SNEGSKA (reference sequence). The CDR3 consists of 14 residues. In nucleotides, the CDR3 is TGCAGTGCTAGAGTACGGGACAGGGCCTACGAGCAGTACTTC. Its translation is CSARVRDRAYEQYF.

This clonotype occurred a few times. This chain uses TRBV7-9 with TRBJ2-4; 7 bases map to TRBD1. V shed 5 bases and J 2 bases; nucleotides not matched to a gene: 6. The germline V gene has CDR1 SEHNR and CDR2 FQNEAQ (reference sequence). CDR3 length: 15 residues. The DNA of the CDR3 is TGTGCCAGCAGCCCCCGACAGGGCCCCAAAAACATTCAGTACTTC. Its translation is CASSPRQGPKNIQYF.

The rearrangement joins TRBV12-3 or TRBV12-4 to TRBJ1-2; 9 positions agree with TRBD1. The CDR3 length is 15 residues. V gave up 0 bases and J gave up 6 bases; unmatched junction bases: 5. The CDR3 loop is CASSLAGQGSHGYTF. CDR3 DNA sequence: TGTGCCAGCAGTTTAGCTGGACAGGGGTCCCATGGCTACACCTTC.

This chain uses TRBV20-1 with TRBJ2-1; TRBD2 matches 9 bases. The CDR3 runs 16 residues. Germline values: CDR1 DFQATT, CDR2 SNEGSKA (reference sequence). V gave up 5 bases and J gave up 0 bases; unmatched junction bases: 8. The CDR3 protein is CSAVTSGHSSYNEQFF. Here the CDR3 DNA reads TGCAGTGCTGTAACTAGCGGGCACAGCTCCTACAATGAGCAGTTCTTC.